This T cell receptor beta chain emerged from a study of cytomegalovirus exposure and HLA in healthy donors. Study as a whole: From donors who were HLA-typed, an early data release held 70 million to 90 million unique TCRs. Caucasian-associated ancestry cluster membership applied to 75% to 85% of under 450 genotyped donors.

With 60 Vbeta and 13 Jbeta primers, the PCR was carried out. Only in-frame clones appear in the TCRdb table, and some are missing; sequencing was by immunoSEQ multiplex PCR. The sample carries around 140,000 clones, around 78% recorded once. Broader study findings: Some segments of the V type, notably TRBV6-2 and TRBV6-3, were excluded as indistinguishable. Reports credit the classifier with highly specific, highly sensitive diagnosis of cytomegalovirus status.

This clone occurred a few times. Its antigen is as yet unknown. V shed 3 bases and J shed 5 bases, with 22 bases lying between them. From germline, CDR1 is WNHNN and CDR2 SYGVQD (reference sequence). The CDR3 is 17 amino acids. Sequencing was carried out using PBMCs. The origin of this receptor is a woman under 30 in good health and CMV-seropositive. This chain joins TRBV10-1 and TRBJ1-1; D uncertain. The CDR3 here is CASSDSGRGSPITEAFF. CDR3 bases: TGCGCCAGCAGTGATTCGGGTCGGGGTTCCCCGATTACTGAAGCTTTCTTT.